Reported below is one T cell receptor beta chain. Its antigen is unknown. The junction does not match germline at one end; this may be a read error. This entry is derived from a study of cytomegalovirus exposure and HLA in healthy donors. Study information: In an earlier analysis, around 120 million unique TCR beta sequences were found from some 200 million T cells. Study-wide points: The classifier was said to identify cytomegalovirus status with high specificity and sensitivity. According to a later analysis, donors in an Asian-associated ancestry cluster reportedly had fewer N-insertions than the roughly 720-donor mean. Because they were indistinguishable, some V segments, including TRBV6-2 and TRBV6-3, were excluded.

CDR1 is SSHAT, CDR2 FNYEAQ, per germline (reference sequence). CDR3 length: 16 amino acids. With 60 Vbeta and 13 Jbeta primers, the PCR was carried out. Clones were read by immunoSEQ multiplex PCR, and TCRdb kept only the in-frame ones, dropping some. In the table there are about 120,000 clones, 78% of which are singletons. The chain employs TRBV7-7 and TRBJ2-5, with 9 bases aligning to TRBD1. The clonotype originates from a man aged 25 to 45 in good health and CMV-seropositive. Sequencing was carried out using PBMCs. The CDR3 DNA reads TGTGCTAGCAGCTTAGTTATGGGACAGGGATGGGAGACCCAGTACTTC. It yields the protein CASSLVMGQGWETQYF.